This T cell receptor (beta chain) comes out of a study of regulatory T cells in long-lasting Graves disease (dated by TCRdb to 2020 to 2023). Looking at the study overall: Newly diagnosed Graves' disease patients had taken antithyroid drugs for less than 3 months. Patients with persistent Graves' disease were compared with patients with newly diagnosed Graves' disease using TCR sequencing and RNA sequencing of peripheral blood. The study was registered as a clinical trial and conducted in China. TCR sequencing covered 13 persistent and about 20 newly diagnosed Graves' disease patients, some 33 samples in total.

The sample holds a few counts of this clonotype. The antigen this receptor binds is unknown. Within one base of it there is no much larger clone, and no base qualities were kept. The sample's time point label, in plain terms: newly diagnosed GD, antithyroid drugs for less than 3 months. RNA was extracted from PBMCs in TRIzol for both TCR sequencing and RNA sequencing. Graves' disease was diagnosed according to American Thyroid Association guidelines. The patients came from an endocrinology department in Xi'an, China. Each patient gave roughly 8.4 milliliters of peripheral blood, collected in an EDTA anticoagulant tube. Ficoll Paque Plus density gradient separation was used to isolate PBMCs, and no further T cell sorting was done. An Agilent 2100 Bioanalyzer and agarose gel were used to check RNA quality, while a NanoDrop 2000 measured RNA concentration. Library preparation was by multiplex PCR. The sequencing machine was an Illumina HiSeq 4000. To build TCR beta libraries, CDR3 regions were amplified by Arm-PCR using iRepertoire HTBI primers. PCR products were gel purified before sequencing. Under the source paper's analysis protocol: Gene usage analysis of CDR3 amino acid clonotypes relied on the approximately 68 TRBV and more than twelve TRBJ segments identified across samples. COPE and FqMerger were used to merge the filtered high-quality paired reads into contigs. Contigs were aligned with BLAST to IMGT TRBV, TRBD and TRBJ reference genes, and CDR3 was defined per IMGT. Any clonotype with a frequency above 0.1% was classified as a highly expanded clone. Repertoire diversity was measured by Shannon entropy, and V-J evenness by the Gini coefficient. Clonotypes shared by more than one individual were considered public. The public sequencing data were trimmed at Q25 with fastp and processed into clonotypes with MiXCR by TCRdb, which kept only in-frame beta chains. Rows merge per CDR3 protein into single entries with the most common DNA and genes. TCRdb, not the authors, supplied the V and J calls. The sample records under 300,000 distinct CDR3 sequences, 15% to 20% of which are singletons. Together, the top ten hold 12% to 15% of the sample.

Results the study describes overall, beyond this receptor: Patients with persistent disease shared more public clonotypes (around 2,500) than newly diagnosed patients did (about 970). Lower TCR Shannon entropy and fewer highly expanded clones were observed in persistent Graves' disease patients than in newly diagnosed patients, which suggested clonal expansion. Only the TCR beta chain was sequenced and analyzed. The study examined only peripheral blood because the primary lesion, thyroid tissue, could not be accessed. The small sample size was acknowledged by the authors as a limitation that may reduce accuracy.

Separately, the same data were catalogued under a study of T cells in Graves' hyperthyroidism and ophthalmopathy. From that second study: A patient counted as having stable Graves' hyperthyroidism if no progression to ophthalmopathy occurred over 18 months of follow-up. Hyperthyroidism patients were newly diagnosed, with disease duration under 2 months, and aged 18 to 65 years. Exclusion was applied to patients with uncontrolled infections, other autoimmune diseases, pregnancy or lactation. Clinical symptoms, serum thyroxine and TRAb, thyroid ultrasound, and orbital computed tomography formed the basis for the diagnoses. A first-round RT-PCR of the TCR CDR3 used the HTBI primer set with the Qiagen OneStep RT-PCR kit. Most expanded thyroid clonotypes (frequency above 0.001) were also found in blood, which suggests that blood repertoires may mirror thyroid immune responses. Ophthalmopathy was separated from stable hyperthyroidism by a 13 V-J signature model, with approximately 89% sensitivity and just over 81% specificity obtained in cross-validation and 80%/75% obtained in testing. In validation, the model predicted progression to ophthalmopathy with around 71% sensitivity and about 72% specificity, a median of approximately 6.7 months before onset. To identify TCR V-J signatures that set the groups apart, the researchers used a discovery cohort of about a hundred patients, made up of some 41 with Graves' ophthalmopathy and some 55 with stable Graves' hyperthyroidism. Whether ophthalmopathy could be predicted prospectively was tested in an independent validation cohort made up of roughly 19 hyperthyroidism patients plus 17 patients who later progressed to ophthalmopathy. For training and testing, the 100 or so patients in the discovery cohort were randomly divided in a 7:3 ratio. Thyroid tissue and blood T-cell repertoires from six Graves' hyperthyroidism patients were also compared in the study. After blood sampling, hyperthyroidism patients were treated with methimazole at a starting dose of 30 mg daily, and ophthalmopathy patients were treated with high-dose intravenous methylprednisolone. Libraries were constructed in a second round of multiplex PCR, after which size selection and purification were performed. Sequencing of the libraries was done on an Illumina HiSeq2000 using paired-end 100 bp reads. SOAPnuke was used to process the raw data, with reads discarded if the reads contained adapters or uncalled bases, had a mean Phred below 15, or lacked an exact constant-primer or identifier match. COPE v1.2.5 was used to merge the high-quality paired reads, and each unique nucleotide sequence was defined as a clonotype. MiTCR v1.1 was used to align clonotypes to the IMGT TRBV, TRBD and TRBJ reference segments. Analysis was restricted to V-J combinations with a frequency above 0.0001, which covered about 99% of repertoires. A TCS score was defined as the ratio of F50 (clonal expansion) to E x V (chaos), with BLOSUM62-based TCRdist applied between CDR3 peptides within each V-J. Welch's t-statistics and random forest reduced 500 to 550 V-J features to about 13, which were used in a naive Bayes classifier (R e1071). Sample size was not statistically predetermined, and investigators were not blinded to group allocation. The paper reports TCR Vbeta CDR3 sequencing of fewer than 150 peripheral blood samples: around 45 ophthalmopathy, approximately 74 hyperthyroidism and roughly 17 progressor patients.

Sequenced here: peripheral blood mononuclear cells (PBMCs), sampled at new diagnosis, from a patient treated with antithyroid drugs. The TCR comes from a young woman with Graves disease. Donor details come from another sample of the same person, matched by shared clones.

The DNA sequence is as follows: TGTGCCAGCAGTTACCCGAAACTAGCGGGGGACAATGAGCAGTTCTTC. The translation is CASSYPKLAGDNEQFF. In this chain, TRBV6-5 is recombined with TRBJ2-1, with 11 bases matching TRBD2. After removal of 2 bases from V and 5 bases from J, the junction retains 5 bases not matched to a gene. From the cysteine up to the phenylalanine, the CDR3 has a length of 16 residues. The sequence is cut down to CDR3 DNA, 48 bases in frame from base 1. The germline V gene yields MNHEY for CDR1 and SVGAGI for CDR2.